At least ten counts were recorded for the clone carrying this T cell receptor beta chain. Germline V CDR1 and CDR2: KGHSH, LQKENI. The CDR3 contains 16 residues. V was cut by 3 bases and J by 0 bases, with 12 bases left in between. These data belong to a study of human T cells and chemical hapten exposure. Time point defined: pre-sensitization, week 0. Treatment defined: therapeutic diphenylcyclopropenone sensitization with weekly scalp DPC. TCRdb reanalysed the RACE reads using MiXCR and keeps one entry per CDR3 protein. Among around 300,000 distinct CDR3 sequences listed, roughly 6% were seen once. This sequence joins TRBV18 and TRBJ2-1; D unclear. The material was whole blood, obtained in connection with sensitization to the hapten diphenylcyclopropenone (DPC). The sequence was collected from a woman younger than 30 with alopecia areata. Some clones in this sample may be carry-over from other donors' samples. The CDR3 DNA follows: TGTGCCAGCTCACCCGAATACTGGATCTCCTACAATGAGCAGTTCTTC. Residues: CASSPEYWISYNEQFF.